A few counts support the clone carrying this TCR beta chain. Its target is unknown. The sample comes from a study of T-cell reconstitution after alpha-beta-depleted transplantation in children. Study outcomes and limitations: Reportedly, roughly two months post-transplant, alpha-beta T cells arose from several hundred expanded graft clones. There were some patients whose high TCRbeta diversity at day 60 came from surviving recipient T cells and thymic progenitors.

V was cut by 0 bases and J by 4 bases, with 3 bases left in between. The germline V gene has CDR1 LGHDT and CDR2 YNNKEL (reference sequence). CDR3 length equals 12 residues. The library targeted TCRbeta and was prepared with unique molecular identifiers. A single record per CDR3 protein comes from TCRdb applying MiXCR to the PCR reads. The table includes under 250,000 distinct CDR3 sequences, roughly a sixth detected once. The sequence came from a male patient under 10 years old who had a stem cell transplant for acute lymphoblastic leukemia, so the T cells may come from the graft donor. The sample was PBMCs, mostly from graft donor cells, taken 360 days after TCRalphabeta/CD19-depleted stem cell transplant. This sequence joins TRBV3-1 and TRBJ2-5; D not resolved. The CDR3 sequence is CASSQDPETQYF. The CDR3 DNA reads TGTGCCAGCAGCCAAGATCCAGAGACCCAGTACTTC.